The rows below give T cell receptor beta chains drawn from one sample of a study of T cells in Graves' hyperthyroidism and ophthalmopathy. Each CDR3 protein is one row after TCRdb ran MiXCR on the multiplex PCR reads. The data hold 530,000 or so distinct CDR3 sequences, with about 15% observed a single time. What was sequenced was blood. The receptors here all came from a woman between 18 and 29 years old with Graves' ophthalmopathy. The CDR3 runs from the conserved cysteine through the conserved F or W. The order of the fields is V gene, clone size, D gene, J gene, CDR3 length, CDR3 DNA, CDR3 protein. The D gene is left open where the match is weak. Size tells how often a clone was seen (once, few, many) or the class of an expanded clone, and some rows leave it out.

>TRBV12-3/TRBV12-4|many|-|TRBJ2-7|15
TGTGCCAGCAGTTTAGTAGGCAGCTCCTCCTACGAGCAGTACTTC
CASSLVGSSSYEQYF
>TRBV2|few|TRBD2|TRBJ2-3|15
TGTGCCAGCAGTAGACTAGCGGGAGGTGGAGATACGCAGTATTTT
CASSRLAGGGDTQYF
>TRBV6-1|many|-|TRBJ2-2|14
TGTGCCAGCAGTGAACTACAGTACACCGGGGAGCTGTTTTTT
CASSELQYTGELFF
>TRBV19|few|TRBD1|TRBJ2-3|15
TGTGCCAGTAGTATGCCCAGGGGGCGCACCGATACGCAGTATTTT
CASSMPRGRTDTQYF
>TRBV20-1|many|-|TRBJ2-1|14
TGCAGTGCTATTGCCGGGGTAACCTACAATGAGCAGTTCTTC
CSAIAGVTYNEQFF
>TRBV5-8|few|-|TRBJ2-7|16
TGTGCCAGCAGCTTGGGCCAGGGAGTGGAGGTCTACGAGCAGTACTTC
CASSLGQGVEVYEQYF
>TRBV6-1|many|-|TRBJ1-1|15
TGTGCCAGCAGTGGCTGGGACCTCGGGGGCACTGAAGCTTTCTTT
CASSGWDLGGTEAFF
>TRBV28|many|TRBD1|TRBJ2-7|15
TGTGCCAGCAGTTTAAGAGAGGGGGCATCCTACGAGCAGTACTTC
CASSLREGASYEQYF
>TRBV7-2|many|TRBD2|TRBJ2-7|12
TGTGCCAGCGGGGGGGACTCCTACGAGCAGTACTTC
CASGGDSYEQYF
>TRBV13|many|TRBD1|TRBJ2-7|16
TGTGCCAGCAGCCGAGGACAGGGGGCGGCCTCCTACGAGCAGTACTTC
CASSRGQGAASYEQYF
>TRBV5-1|many|-|TRBJ1-1|13
TGCGCCAGCAGCCCCAGGGTGAACACTGAAGCTTTCTTT
CASSPRVNTEAFF
>TRBV29-1|few|-|TRBJ1-6|15
TGCAGCGTTCCCGCACAGGGAGGTAATAATTCACCCCTCCACTTT
CSVPAQGGNNSPLHF
>TRBV15|-|-|TRBJ1-6|14
TGTGCCACCAGCAGAGGGCAGGGACGCTCACCCCTCCACTTT
CATSRGQGRSPLHF
>TRBV11-2|many|-|TRBJ2-1|11
TGTGCCAGCAGTTATAACAATGAGCAGTTCTTC
CASSYNNEQFF
>TRBV7-8|many|TRBD2|TRBJ2-7|14
TGTGCCAGCAGCCCCGCTGGGGACTACTACGAGCAGTACTTC
CASSPAGDYYEQYF
>TRBV12-3/TRBV12-4|many|TRBD1|TRBJ2-1|15
TGTGCCAGCAGAACACAGAATAAACAGGGGGATGAGCAGTTCTTC
CASRTQNKQGDEQFF
>TRBV9|-|TRBD2|TRBJ2-3|13
TGTGCCAGCAGCCGGACTAGCAGTGATACGCAGTATTTT
CASSRTSSDTQYF
>TRBV11-2|many|-|TRBJ2-7|15
TGTGCCAGCAGCTTAGAAACAGGCCTATATTACGAGCAGTACTTC
CASSLETGLYYEQYF
>TRBV29-1|-|-|TRBJ2-5|12
TGCAGCGCCCGAAGGGCGGCCGGGACCCAGTACTTC
CSARRAAGTQYF
>TRBV7-9|-|TRBD1|TRBJ1-2|14
TGTGCCAGCAGCTTATGGGGACAGACCTATGGCTACACCTTC
CASSLWGQTYGYTF
>TRBV5-1|few|TRBD1|TRBJ2-5|16
TGCGCCAGCAGCTTATCGGACAGGGGAGACGGGGAGACCCAGTACTTC
CASSLSDRGDGETQYF
>TRBV5-6|-|-|TRBJ1-5|13
TGTGCCAGCAATAGACAGGGCAATCAGCCCCAGCATTTT
CASNRQGNQPQHF
>TRBV4-1|few|-|TRBJ1-1|17
TGCGCCAGCAGCGTCAGATGGGAAAGACGAATGAACACTGAAGCTTTCTTT
CASSVRWERRMNTEAFF
>TRBV18|many|-|TRBJ1-1|15
TGTGCCAGCTCACCACCTCAGAATACCGTCACTGAAGCTTTCTTT
CASSPPQNTVTEAFF
>TRBV30|many|TRBD2|TRBJ2-5|14
TGTGCCTGGGCGCCTAGCGGGTCCCAAGAGACCCAGTACTTC
CAWAPSGSQETQYF
>TRBV12-3/TRBV12-4|few|-|TRBJ2-7|13
TGTGCCAGCAGTTCCCGCCAGAACGGCGAGCAGTACTTC
CASSSRQNGEQYF
>TRBV12-3/TRBV12-4|many|TRBD1|TRBJ2-7|15
TGTGCCAGCAGCCCCTCCACAGGGGGTGACTACGAGCAGTACTTC
CASSPSTGGDYEQYF
>TRBV7-8|few|-|TRBJ2-3|12
TGTGCCAGCACCGACGGAACAGATACGCAGTATTTT
CASTDGTDTQYF
>TRBV5-1|many|TRBD1|TRBJ1-1|15
TGCGCCAGCAGCTCAGAACAGGGGATGAACACTGAAGCTTTCTTT
CASSSEQGMNTEAFF
>TRBV28|few|TRBD1|TRBJ1-5|14
TGTGCCAGCAGTTCCCGGGACAGGAATCAGCCCCAGCATTTT
CASSSRDRNQPQHF
>TRBV13|few|-|TRBJ2-1|15
TGTGCCAGCAGCGTTTCTAGCGAGCCTTGGAATGAGCAGTTCTTC
CASSVSSEPWNEQFF
>TRBV7-9|few|-|TRBJ2-2|16
TGTGCCAGCAGCTCGTCTACCTCTGGGTTCACCGGGGAGCTGTTTTTT
CASSSSTSGFTGELFF
>TRBV11-2|few|-|TRBJ1-2|15
TGTGCCACCCGGGTTAAGAGGACATCTTACTATGGCTACACCTTC
CATRVKRTSYYGYTF